The 18 T cell receptor beta chains given below trace back to one sample, sequenced in a study of CXCR3-negative and CXCR3-positive naive CD8 T cells. 5' RACE that incorporated UMI labels was used to prepare the TRB cDNA libraries. TCRdb re-called the 5' RACE reads, yielding one record per CDR3 amino acid sequence without DNA. Its table records over 70,000 distinct CDR3 sequences. Sequencing used naive CXCR3- CD8+ T cells from blood. Subset: CD45RO-CCR7+CD27+CD95- naive CD8+ T cells lacking CXCR3 (TNR3-). The receptors here all came from a human donor in good health. Some clones in this sample may be carry-over from other donors' samples.

J is TRBJ2-7 and V is TRBV20-1; TCRdb returns TRBD1, unconfirmable since there is no DNA. Germline V gives CDR1 DFQATT, CDR2 SNEGSKA (reference sequence). This CDR3 contains 14 residues. CDR3 region: CRPKGEREPHEQYF.

V gene TRBV11-2 combines with J gene TRBJ2-1; TCRdb picks TRBD2, but there is no DNA to check that call. Germline CDR1 and CDR2: SGHAT and FQNNGV. The CDR3 runs to 17 residues. CDR3 region: CASSLDFRTSGIHEQFF.

The chain has TRBV6-5 and TRBJ2-7; TCRdb picks TRBD2, but there is no DNA to check that call. There are 16 residues in the CDR3. Germline assignment: CDR1 MNHEY and CDR2 SVGAGI. CDR3 amino acids: CASSLLAGEIFYEQYF.

The chain is built from TRBV4-1 and TRBJ2-7; TCRdb gives TRBD2 as the D gene, but with no DNA this cannot be confirmed. The CDR3 is 19 residues long. CDR1 and CDR2 from the germline V gene are MGHRA and YSYEKL. CDR3 loop: CASSQDPPLTSGGSYEQYF.

The rearrangement uses TRBV27 and TRBJ2-7; TCRdb designates TRBD1, a call that cannot be tested without DNA. The CDR3 has 14 amino acids. Germline V gene sequence: CDR1 MNHEY, CDR2 SMNVEV (reference sequence). CDR3 in amino acids: CASSPTQGSYEQYF.

The genes are TRBV30 and TRBJ2-1; with no DNA, the TCRdb D assignment of TRBD1 cannot be verified. This CDR3 has 14 residues. In germline, CDR1 is GTSNPN, CDR2 SVGIG (reference sequence). The CDR3 here is CAWSDPSQGDEQFF.

This chain links TRBV5-6 with TRBJ1-5; without DNA, the TCRdb call of TRBD1 cannot be checked. The CDR3 length is 14 residues. From germline, CDR1 is SGHDT and CDR2 YYEEEE. CDR3 sequence: CASSSSTAVQPQHF. The full variable domain, completed using reference TRBV5-6 and TRBJ1-5, is DAGVTQSPTHLIKTRGQQVTLRCSPKSGHDTVSWYQQALGQGPQFIFQYYEEEERQRGNFPDRFSGHQFPNYSSELNVNALLLGDSALYLCASSSSTAVQPQHFGDGTRLSIL.

The genes are TRBV7-9 and TRBJ1-2; TCRdb returns TRBD1, unconfirmable since there is no DNA. The CDR3 spans 14 residues. Germline values: CDR1 SEHNR, CDR2 FQNEAQ (reference sequence). CDR3 sequence: CATGAGLLDYGYTF.

V gene TRBV29-1 combines with J gene TRBJ2-7; TCRdb reports TRBD1, a call that lacks DNA to check it against. The CDR3 is made up of 15 amino acids. Germline lookup yields CDR1 SQVTM and CDR2 ANQGSEA. Here the CDR3 reads CSAEFPGTGFYEQYF.

This CDR3 is CASSSGHRQGTYEQYF. The rearrangement links TRBV12-3 or TRBV12-4 to TRBJ2-7; with no DNA, the TCRdb D assignment of TRBD1 cannot be verified. The CDR3 sequence is 16 residues long.

The chain combines TRBV7-9 with TRBJ2-3; TCRdb calls TRBD1, which cannot be checked without DNA. This CDR3 has 16 amino acids. Germline V gene sequence: CDR1 SEHNR, CDR2 FQNEAQ (reference sequence). The chain's CDR3 is CASSLVGGVSTDTQYF.

The chain carries TRBV5-6 and TRBJ2-3. The CDR3 loop spans 13 amino acids. In germline, CDR1 is SGHDT, CDR2 YYEEEE. CDR3 in amino acids: CASSFGSTDTQYF.

The rearrangement uses TRBV6-5 and TRBJ2-3; TCRdb's D call, TRBD2, is unchecked because there is no DNA. The CDR3 covers 13 residues. Germline V lookup: CDR1 MNHEY, CDR2 SVGAGI. CDR3 in amino acids: CASSYRDSDTQYF.

This chain connects TRBV4-1 to TRBJ2-1; TCRdb's assignment of TRBD1 cannot be checked, as there is no DNA. The CDR3 extends over 16 amino acids. The V gene's germline CDR1 is MGHRA and CDR2 YSYEKL. The CDR3 reads CASSQEGGYSLSEQFF.

The chain uses TRBV5-1 and TRBJ2-3; checking the TCRdb D call of TRBD2 is not possible without DNA. Germline CDR1 is SGHRS and CDR2 is YFSETQ. The CDR3 is 15 residues long. The chain's CDR3 is CASSPRLAGANTQYF.

The chain combines TRBV29-1 with TRBJ2-2; there is no DNA to check the TCRdb D call of TRBD2. CDR3 length equals 15 residues. The V gene's germline CDR1 is SQVTM and CDR2 ANQGSEA. CDR3: CSVEGRLANTGELFF.

This sequence joins TRBV15 and TRBJ2-1; TCRdb lists TRBD2, though no DNA is available to test this call. Germline V lookup: CDR1 LNHNV, CDR2 YYDKDF (reference sequence). The CDR3 runs to 15 residues. This CDR3 is CATSTREEGDNEQFF.

This chain joins TRBV29-1 and TRBJ2-7; TCRdb reports TRBD1, a call that lacks DNA to check it against. The CDR3 runs to 12 residues. Germline CDR1 and CDR2: SQVTM and ANQGSEA. CDR3 region: CSVTGQGGEQYF.